These T cell receptor beta chains were read from a single sample in a study of shared clonotypes between healthy human individuals. The method was immunoSEQ multiplex PCR; TCRdb's version includes in-frame clones alone and lacks a portion of them. In the table there are approximately 2,000,000 clones, approximately 92% of which are singletons. Sequenced sample: naive CD8+ T cells from PBMCs. The receptors derive from a man aged 18 to 30 in good health. Some clones in this sample may be carry-over from other donors' samples. Both conserved end residues are part of each CDR3. A D gene is named only where the DNA matches it firmly. Clone size is stated in some rows and not others, as once, few, many or a class when expanded.

J: TRBJ2-3
D: NA
V: TRBV29-1
size: NA
DNA: TGCAGCGTCTCAACGGAGCGCACAGATACGCAGTATTTT
CDR3: CSVSTERTDTQYF

J: TRBJ2-3
D: NA
V: TRBV9
size: NA
DNA: TGTGCCAGCAACACGGAGCGCCTCACAGATACGCAGTATTTT
CDR3: CASNTERLTDTQYF

J: TRBJ2-3
D: NA
V: TRBV19
size: once
DNA: TGTGCCAGTAGTATTGGGACGGGAGAGAGTACAGATACGCAGTATTTT
CDR3: CASSIGTGESTDTQYF

J: TRBJ1-1
D: TRBD1
V: TRBV10-3
size: few
DNA: TGTGCCATCGGGGGGCGGGACAGTAACACTGAAGCTTTCTTT
CDR3: CAIGGRDSNTEAFF

J: TRBJ2-7
D: TRBD2
V: TRBV4-3
size: NA
DNA: TGCGCCAGCAGCCAGGACCGATGGACTAGATACGAGCAGTACTTC
CDR3: CASSQDRWTRYEQYF

J: TRBJ2-2
D: NA
V: TRBV15
size: NA
DNA: TGTGCCACCAGCAGAACCCCACGGGCCAGGAAGGGAACCGGGGAGCTGTTTTTT
CDR3: CATSRTPRARKGTGELFF

J: TRBJ1-2
D: NA
V: TRBV29-1
size: NA
DNA: TGCAGCGTCAGTAAACCGGAGGGAGGCTACACCTTC
CDR3: CSVSKPEGGYTF

J: TRBJ1-4
D: NA
V: TRBV10-3
size: NA
DNA: TGTGCCATCAGGGGGGTGCTTAATGAAAAACTGTTTTTT
CDR3: CAIRGVLNEKLFF

J: TRBJ2-2
D: NA
V: TRBV29-1
size: NA
DNA: TGCAGCGTAGCCCGGGGCGGGGCGGCCGGGGAGCTGTTTTTT
CDR3: CSVARGGAAGELFF

J: TRBJ2-7
D: NA
V: TRBV27
size: NA
DNA: TGTGCCAGCAGTTTCAGTAGCTCCTACGAGCAGTACTTC
CDR3: CASSFSSSYEQYF

J: TRBJ2-7
D: NA
V: TRBV4-1
size: NA
DNA: TGCGCCAGCAGCCAAGCGGGAGCCTACGAGCAGTACTTC
CDR3: CASSQAGAYEQYF

J: TRBJ2-5
D: NA
V: TRBV5-1
size: NA
DNA: TGCGCCAGCAGTTCTCAAGAGACCCAGTACTTC
CDR3: CASSSQETQYF

J: TRBJ1-5
D: TRBD1
V: TRBV5-6
size: NA
DNA: TGTGCCAGCAGCACAGGGGGCAGGAAGCCCCAGCATTTT
CDR3: CASSTGGRKPQHF

J: TRBJ2-5
D: NA
V: TRBV19
size: NA
DNA: TGTGCCGCCAGCCGGGCCCAGTACTTC
CDR3: CAASRAQYF

J: TRBJ2-1
D: NA
V: TRBV5-4
size: NA
DNA: TGTGCCACCGGGACCTTAGGGTCAAATGAGCAGTTCTTC
CDR3: CATGTLGSNEQFF

J: TRBJ2-3
D: TRBD2
V: TRBV27
size: NA
DNA: TGTGCCAGCAGTCTATTGAAACTAGCGGGAGGGGATACGCAGTATTTT
CDR3: CASSLLKLAGGDTQYF

J: TRBJ2-1
D: NA
V: TRBV19
size: NA
DNA: TGTGCCAGTACCCACGGGAACTCCTACAATGAGCAGTTCTTC
CDR3: CASTHGNSYNEQFF

J: TRBJ1-1
D: NA
V: TRBV5-1
size: NA
DNA: TGCGCCAGCAGCTTGGGGGGCGGCGGCACTGAAGCTTTCTTT
CDR3: CASSLGGGGTEAFF

J: TRBJ2-7
D: NA
V: TRBV7-9
size: NA
DNA: TGTGCCAGCAGCCCGCGTTTGAGGGAAGACGAGCAGTACTTC
CDR3: CASSPRLREDEQYF

J: TRBJ2-7
D: NA
V: TRBV2
size: NA
DNA: TGTGCCAGCAGTGAGGCGTCGGACTACTCCTACGAGCAGTACTTC
CDR3: CASSEASDYSYEQYF

J: TRBJ2-7
D: NA
V: TRBV11-3
size: NA
DNA: TGTGCCAGCAGCTTATATGGCTACGAGCAGTACTTC
CDR3: CASSLYGYEQYF

J: TRBJ1-6
D: TRBD1
V: TRBV5-1
size: NA
DNA: TGCGCCAGCAGCTTGTACCAGGGGGCAGATTCACCCCTCCACTTT
CDR3: CASSLYQGADSPLHF

J: TRBJ2-3
D: NA
V: TRBV19
size: NA
DNA: TGTGCCAGTAGTAGCCAGACAGATACGCAGTATTTT
CDR3: CASSSQTDTQYF

J: TRBJ2-3
D: TRBD1
V: TRBV7-6
size: NA
DNA: TGTGCCAGCAGCTTGTCGTTAGGGGGCGCGGATACGCAGTATTTT
CDR3: CASSLSLGGADTQYF

J: TRBJ2-1
D: TRBD2
V: TRBV9
size: NA
DNA: TGTGCCAGCAACCCTAGCGGGAGGGCCACCTACAATGAGCAGTTCTTC
CDR3: CASNPSGRATYNEQFF

J: TRBJ1-2
D: NA
V: TRBV15
size: NA
DNA: TGTGCCACCAGCGAGATGAGGGATGGCTACACCTTC
CDR3: CATSEMRDGYTF

J: TRBJ2-5
D: NA
V: TRBV5-4
size: NA
DNA: TGTGCCAGCAGCCTGCCGATCGTGGGAGAAGAGACCCAGTACTTC
CDR3: CASSLPIVGEETQYF

J: TRBJ1-2
D: NA
V: TRBV2
size: NA
DNA: TGTGCCAGCAGTGAAGCGCCAGTGGACAGAATCTATGGCTACACCTTC
CDR3: CASSEAPVDRIYGYTF

J: TRBJ2-7
D: TRBD2
V: TRBV19
size: NA
DNA: TGTGCCAGTAGTAGGTTAGCGGGGGCCTACGAGCAGTACTTC
CDR3: CASSRLAGAYEQYF

J: TRBJ1-5
D: NA
V: TRBV19
size: NA
DNA: TGTGCCAGTAAAGGGACTGGGGGGAGCAATCAGCCCCAGCATTTT
CDR3: CASKGTGGSNQPQHF

J: TRBJ2-7
D: NA
V: TRBV2
size: NA
DNA: TGTGCCAGCAGTGACCCCTTCTCCTACGAGCAGTACTTC
CDR3: CASSDPFSYEQYF

J: TRBJ2-1
D: TRBD2
V: TRBV4-1
size: NA
DNA: TGCGCCAGCAGCCAAGATTCTAGCGGGAACAATGAGCAGTTCTTC
CDR3: CASSQDSSGNNEQFF

J: TRBJ2-7
D: NA
V: TRBV9
size: NA
DNA: TGTGCCAGCAGCCAAGGTCCGGGGACTTACTCCTACGAGCAGTACTTC
CDR3: CASSQGPGTYSYEQYF

J: TRBJ2-4
D: TRBD2
V: TRBV9
size: NA
DNA: TGTGCCAGCAGCCCCCGGACTAGCGAAAACATTCAGTACTTC
CDR3: CASSPRTSENIQYF

J: TRBJ2-7
D: TRBD2
V: TRBV5-6
size: NA
DNA: TGTGCCAGCAGCTATGGGACTAGCGGGAGGACCTACGAGCAGTACTTC
CDR3: CASSYGTSGRTYEQYF

J: TRBJ2-3
D: NA
V: TRBV10-3
size: NA
DNA: TGTGCCACCCGTTCGGATACGCAGTATTTT
CDR3: CATRSDTQYF

J: TRBJ2-7
D: NA
V: TRBV6-1
size: NA
DNA: TGTGCCAGCAGTGACCGTCTAGCGTACGAGCAGTACTTC
CDR3: CASSDRLAYEQYF

J: TRBJ2-2
D: NA
V: TRBV28
size: NA
DNA: TGTGCCAGCAGTTTACTTGTGGACACCGGGGAGCTGTTTTTT
CDR3: CASSLLVDTGELFF

J: TRBJ1-1
D: NA
V: TRBV9
size: NA
DNA: TGTGCCAGCAGCGTAGGCTCGGGGGTCACTGAAGCTTTCTTT
CDR3: CASSVGSGVTEAFF

J: TRBJ2-5
D: TRBD2
V: TRBV7-9
size: NA
DNA: TGTGCCAGCAGCTTATCTGGACTAGACGAGACCCAGTACTTC
CDR3: CASSLSGLDETQYF

J: TRBJ2-4
D: TRBD1
V: TRBV9
size: once
DNA: TGTGCCAGCAGCGTAGCTCAAGGGACCAGGGGGTGGGACATTCAGTACTTC
CDR3: CASSVAQGTRGWDIQYF

J: TRBJ2-1
D: NA
V: TRBV7-2
size: NA
DNA: TGTGCCAGCAGCTGGGTGGTGGGGCACAATGAGCAGTTCTTC
CDR3: CASSWVVGHNEQFF

J: TRBJ2-7
D: NA
V: TRBV28
size: NA
DNA: TGTGCCAGCAGTTTAGGACACTACTACGAGCAGTACTTC
CDR3: CASSLGHYYEQYF

J: TRBJ2-5
D: NA
V: TRBV7-9
size: NA
DNA: TGTGCCAGCAGCTTAGACAGCGTAGAAGAGACCCAGTACTTC
CDR3: CASSLDSVEETQYF

J: TRBJ2-2
D: NA
V: TRBV25-1
size: NA
DNA: TGTGCCAGCAGTGAACTGCTCGGGGAGCTGTTTTTT
CDR3: CASSELLGELFF

J: TRBJ2-1
D: NA
V: TRBV4-1
size: NA
DNA: TGCGCCAGCAGTCCAAGTCCTTACTACAATGAGCAGTTCTTC
CDR3: CASSPSPYYNEQFF